The present entry profiles one T cell receptor beta chain with its context. As yet, its antigen is unknown. One end of the junction fails to match germline, which may point to a read error. This entry is derived from a study of breast tumors, draining lymph nodes, adjacent tissues. Findings and caveats of the study: Tumors had less TCR diversity than lymph nodes, more than nontumor tissue.

This CDR3 has 16 amino acids. Germline V gives CDR1 SGHTA, CDR2 FQGNSA. Breast cancer patients provided tissue from their axillary draining lymph nodes. TCRdb ran MiXCR on the multiplex PCR reads and lists one entry per CDR3 protein. The sample lists fewer than 250,000 distinct CDR3 sequences; roughly 32% were seen once. V usage is TRBV7-2 and J usage is TRBJ2-1, with no clear D. The receptor was derived from a female donor with breast cancer. Some clones in this sample may be carry-over from other donors' samples. The sequencing input was axillary lymph node tissue. The CDR3 DNA reads TGCGCCAGCAGCTTATCCGGCGGTTTAGCCTACAATGAGCAGTCCTTC. As protein: CASSLSGGLAYNEQSF.